The clone carrying this T cell receptor beta chain was counted at least ten times. The antigen remains unidentified. One end of the junction does not line up with germline, which may come from a read error. The CDR3 contains 13 residues. From germline, CDR1 is MNHEY and CDR2 SVGAGI. The data derive from a study of tumor and adjacent non-tumor tissue in lung cancer. Overall study results and limits: In normal lung, the top 100 clones were significantly more dominant than in tumor.

Three rounds of nested PCR, following a modified ARM-PCR protocol, produced the TCRbeta library. One entry per CDR3 protein, called by TCRdb with MiXCR from the multiplex PCR reads. There are roughly 90,000 distinct CDR3 sequences in the sample; roughly 77% occur only once, and 20% to 25% lies in the top ten. This sample's RNA came from whole unsorted tissue. More than 3 cm separated this lung sample from the edge of the tumor. The sample taken for sequencing was distant non-tumor lung tissue. This receptor was taken from a woman aged 45-65 years with non-small cell lung cancer. The V call is TRBV6-5, the J call TRBJ2-1; 7 bases are shared with TRBD1. CDR3 in amino acids: CASSYSKGARPSF. CDR3 DNA: TGTGCCAGCAGTTACTCGAAGGGGGCCCGCCCGTCCTTC.